What follows are 27 T cell receptor beta chains derived from one specimen sequenced in a study of early T cells in non-severe SARS-CoV-2 infection. TCRdb processed the 5' RACE reads anew with MiXCR; each CDR3 protein has one entry. The sample consists of some 42,000 distinct CDR3 sequences, about 5.9% of them appearing once. Specimen: whole blood, collected at baseline. Receptor source: an adult who was a healthcare worker with PCR-confirmed SARS-CoV-2 infection or an uninfected control (not recorded which).

The sample holds many counts of this clonotype. The V and J genes are TRBV20-1 and TRBJ2-1; TRBD2 aligns across 12 bases. This CDR3 has 14 residues. Trimming took 4 bases from V and 8 from J; bases not matched to a gene: 6. The germline V gene encodes CDR1 DFQATT and CDR2 SNEGSKA (reference sequence). The CDR3 sequence is CSATTSGGLHEQFF. CDR3 DNA: TGCAGTGCTACGACTAGCGGGGGCCTCCATGAGCAGTTCTTC.

V gene TRBV3-1 combines with J gene TRBJ1-4; D not resolved. V was trimmed by 8 bases and J by 7 bases, leaving 17 bases between them. This CDR3 comprises 14 residues. Germline V lookup: CDR1 LGHDT, CDR2 YNNKEL (reference sequence). The CDR3 nucleotides read TGTGCCAGCTCGGATAGGGCGGGCGGTGAAAAACTGTTTTTT. This gives the protein CASSDRAGGEKLFF.

This chain joins TRBV13 and TRBJ2-5; TRBD2 agrees at 10 bases. J was trimmed by 3 bases and V by 8 bases; bases with no gene match: 6. Germline loops: CDR1 PRHDT, CDR2 FYEKMQ (reference sequence). The CDR3 extends over 14 amino acids. The CDR3 region is CASLSGGQKETQYF. Written as DNA, the CDR3 is TGTGCCAGCCTTAGCGGGGGGCAGAAAGAGACCCAGTACTTC. Complete variable domain (other parts from reference TRBV13 and TRBJ2-5): AAGVIQSPRHLIKEKRETATLKCYPIPRHDTVYWYQQGPGQDPQFLISFYEKMQSDKGSIPDRFSAQQFSDYHSELNMSSLELGDSALYFCASLSGGQKETQYFGPGTRLLVL.

This clonotype has a handful of counts. This chain connects TRBV18 to TRBJ1-6; D is ambiguous. Germline V CDR1 and CDR2: KGHSH, LQKENI. The length of the CDR3 is 15 residues. V was clipped by 3 bases and J by 6 bases, with 12 bases between them. CDR3 residues: CASSPFGRINSPLHF. The CDR3 region has the DNA TGTGCCAGCTCACCTTTCGGACGGATTAATTCACCCCTCCACTTT.

This chain connects TRBV11-2 to TRBJ1-6; a possible D gene is TRBD1 (5 bases). This CDR3 region has 16 residues. Looked up from germline, CDR1 is SGHAT and CDR2 is FQNNGV. The V and J ends lost 6 bases and 1 base respectively, with 13 bases between them. Here the CDR3 DNA reads TGTGCCAGCAGTTGGGGCCCAACGTCCTATAATTCACCCCTCCACTTT. It specifies CASSWGPTSYNSPLHF.

This clonotype appeared many times. The chain joins TRBV9 to TRBJ1-1; 7 bases align to TRBD1. The junction had 5 bases not matched to a gene; V was cut back by 3 bases and J by 0 bases. This CDR3 comprises 15 residues. CDR1 and CDR2 from the germline V gene are SGDLS and YYNGEE. The CDR3 nucleotides are TGTGCCAGCAGCGCCCAGACAGGGCTGAACACTGAAGCTTTCTTT. Amino acid sequence: CASSAQTGLNTEAFF. Together with reference TRBV9 and TRBJ1-1, the CDR3 gives the full variable domain: DSGVTQTPKHLITATGQRVTLRCSPRSGDLSVYWYQQSLDQGLQFLIQYYNGEERAKGNILERFSAQQFPDLHSELNLSSLELGDSALYFCASSAQTGLNTEAFFGQGTRLTVV.

The genes are TRBV24-1 and TRBJ2-3, with TRBD1 matching 7 bases. The length of the CDR3 is 15 residues. The trim removed 5 bases at V and 1 base at J, leaving 5 bases unmatched. Germline assignment: CDR1 KGHDR and CDR2 SFDVKD. CDR3 DNA: TGTGCCACCAGTGCGGGACAGTTCGGCACAGATACGCAGTATTTT. Encoded protein: CATSAGQFGTDTQYF.

There are many counts of this clonotype. V and J are TRBV20-1 and TRBJ1-5; TRBD1 agrees at 9 bases. This CDR3 contains 16 residues. The germline gives CDR1 DFQATT, CDR2 SNEGSKA (reference sequence). The ends lost 0 bases at V and 2 bases at J; junction bases unmatched: 5. CDR3 sequence: CSARDAQGAGNQPQHF. For the CDR3, the DNA is TGCAGTGCTAGAGATGCACAGGGGGCAGGCAATCAGCCCCAGCATTTT.

The table lists this clonotype with many counts. The chain employs TRBV12-3 or TRBV12-4 and TRBJ2-2, with D maybe TRBD1 (5 bases). The CDR3 extends over 14 amino acids. Deletions cut 6 bases from V and 0 bases from J, with 8 bases between. The CDR3 reads CASRVGANTGELFF. CDR3 bases: TGTGCCAGCAGGGTAGGGGCGAACACCGGGGAGCTGTTTTTT.

In this sample, this clonotype turned up a few times. V usage is TRBV6-6 and J usage is TRBJ2-7; perhaps TRBD1 as D (6 bases). Trimming pared 0 bases from V and 0 bases from J, leaving 9 bases between. The CDR3 is made up of 15 amino acids. Germline values: CDR1 MNHNY, CDR2 SVGAGI (reference sequence). The CDR3 loop is CASSYSTDSSYEQYF. Written as DNA, the CDR3 is TGTGCCAGCAGTTACTCGACGGACAGCTCCTACGAGCAGTACTTC.

This clonotype was seen a few times. The V gene is TRBV14, the J gene TRBJ2-7; TRBD1 is a possible D gene (5 bases). Germline loops: CDR1 SGHDN, CDR2 FVKESK. The CDR3 is 13 residues long. With 1 base removed from V and 10 bases from J, the gap between germline ends came to 14 bases. As DNA, the CDR3 is TGTGCCAGCAGCCAAGTCGAACAGGCCTTACAGTACTTC. Translating gives CASSQVEQALQYF. Full variable domain (missing parts from reference TRBV14 and TRBJ2-7): EAGVTQFPSHSVIEKGQTVTLRCDPISGHDNLYWYRRVMGKEIKFLLHFVKESKQDESGMPNNRFLAERTGGTYSTLKVQPAELEDSGVYFCASSQVEQALQYFGPGTRLTVT.

This clonotype is labeled medium-sized (0.01 to 0.1%). The rearrangement uses TRBV10-1 and TRBJ2-7; 9 bases agree with TRBD1. The CDR3 totals 15 residues. With 2 bases clipped from V and 7 bases from J, the junction kept 9 bases outside the gene matches. Per germline, CDR1 WNHNN and CDR2 SYGVQD (reference sequence). The CDR3 here is CASSETRDRVGEQYF. CDR3 in DNA: TGCGCCAGCAGTGAGACCCGGGACAGGGTTGGTGAGCAGTACTTC.

This clonotype was seen at least ten times. The rearrangement joins TRBV12-3 or TRBV12-4 to TRBJ2-7; 7 bases fit TRBD1. This CDR3 contains 14 residues. Trimming took 6 bases from V and 3 from J; bases not matched to a gene: 8. CDR3 residues: CASRLRDSSYEQYF. In DNA form, the CDR3 reads TGTGCCAGCAGACTCCGGGACAGCAGCTACGAGCAGTACTTC.

This clonotype was detected ten times or more. The V gene is TRBV6-5, the J gene TRBJ2-7, with D possibly matching TRBD2 (6 bases). CDR1 is MNHEY and CDR2 is SVGAGI in the germline V gene. V dropped 6 bases and J dropped 4 bases, with 22 bases sitting between them. The CDR3 is 16 amino acids. The CDR3 reads CASRGEGLGENYEQYF. The CDR3 DNA is TGTGCCAGCAGGGGAGAGGGACTCGGGGAGAATTACGAGCAGTACTTC.

This clonotype was seen repeatedly, ten times or more. The gene calls are TRBV12-3 or TRBV12-4 and TRBJ1-1; D gene ambiguous. The CDR3 is made up of 15 amino acids. V was pared by 2 bases and J by 5 bases, with 15 bases between. The CDR3 bases are TGTGCCAGCAGTTTATTCGCGGGAGGAAGGACTGAAGCTTTCTTT. Amino acids: CASSLFAGGRTEAFF.

There are many counts of this clonotype. V and J are TRBV2 and TRBJ1-4, with TRBD1 matching 8 bases. CDR1 and CDR2 (germline): SNHLY, FYNNEI. The trim removed 3 bases at V and 8 bases at J, leaving 8 bases unmatched. This CDR3 has 15 residues. The CDR3 spells CASSDRRGRTEKLFF. The CDR3 nucleotides are TGTGCCAGCAGTGATCGCAGGGGGCGCACGGAAAAACTGTTTTTT. The entire variable domain, with the rest obtained from reference TRBV2 and TRBJ1-4, is as follows: EPEVTQTPSHQVTQMGQEVILRCVPISNHLYFYWYRQILGQKVEFLVSFYNNEISEKSEIFDDQFSVERPDGSNFTLKIRSTKLEDSAMYFCASSDRRGRTEKLFFGSGTQLSVL.

Ten or more counts support this clonotype. The chain couples TRBV12-3 or TRBV12-4 to TRBJ2-6, with D possibly being TRBD1 or TRBD2 (5 bases each). The CDR3 has 17 amino acids. Trimming left V 5 bases short and J 0 bases short, with 14 bases between. CDR3 in amino acids: CASSPWGPTSGANVLTF. The CDR3 bases are TGTGCCAGCAGTCCGTGGGGACCAACCTCTGGGGCCAACGTCCTGACTTTC.

The chain employs TRBV29-1 and TRBJ2-7; D unresolved. This CDR3 has 12 residues. The germline gives CDR1 SQVTM, CDR2 ANQGSEA. V lost 7 bases and J 2 bases, leaving 12 bases between the germline ends. In DNA form, the CDR3 reads TGCAGCGCTAGGACGGGCCCCTACGAGCAGTACTTC. This sequence encodes CSARTGPYEQYF.

This clonotype was recorded many times. The chain recombines TRBV20-1 with TRBJ2-7, with 7 positions matching TRBD2. J lost 0 bases, V lost 5 bases, and 4 bases had no gene match. Germline V gives CDR1 DFQATT, CDR2 SNEGSKA (reference sequence). This CDR3 contains 13 residues. This CDR3 is CSAHRTSSYEQYF. In DNA form, the CDR3 reads TGCAGTGCTCACAGGACTAGCTCCTACGAGCAGTACTTC.

Many counts were recorded for this clonotype. This chain connects TRBV28 to TRBJ2-5; the D is unclear. CDR3 length equals 14 residues. The V end was cut by 1 base, the J end by 2 bases, with 8 bases between. Germline-derived CDR1 and CDR2 are MDHEN and SYDVKM. The CDR3 coding sequence is TGTGCCAGCAGTTTATCCCCTCTACAAGAGACCCAGTACTTC. This sequence encodes CASSLSPLQETQYF.

In this sample, this clonotype turned up many times. The chain employs TRBV6-6 and TRBJ2-1; the D call may be TRBD1 or TRBD2 (7 bases each). CDR3 length: 15 residues. Deletions cut 7 bases from V and 3 bases from J, with 16 bases between. Germline V gene sequence: CDR1 MNHNY, CDR2 SVGAGI (reference sequence). The DNA for the CDR3 is TGTGCCAGCACCGAAATCAGGGGGGGCTACAATGAGCAGTTCTTC. Its protein is CASTEIRGGYNEQFF.

This clonotype was counted ten times or more. The J gene is TRBJ2-3, the V gene TRBV28, with 10 bases lining up with TRBD2. Germline CDR1 and CDR2: MDHEN and SYDVKM. Losses at the gene ends were 5 bases for V and 7 bases for J; bases not matched to a gene: 9. The CDR3 totals 15 residues. CDR3 nucleotide sequence: TGTGCCAGCAGTCCACCAGCGGGGGGGCCGAATACGCAGTATTTT. It is translated as CASSPPAGGPNTQYF.

This clonotype was detected many times. The CDR3 nucleotides read TGTGCCAGCAGTTTAGCCGGGACAGTTAAGGAAAAACTGTTTTTT. Its translation is CASSLAGTVKEKLFF. The J gene is TRBJ1-4, the V gene TRBV12-3 or TRBV12-4; 7 nucleotides match TRBD1. Trimming at V came to 0 bases and at J to 8 bases, leaving 6 bases not matched to a gene. The CDR3 loop spans 15 amino acids.

This clonotype was counted between two and nine times. The genes are TRBV13 and TRBJ2-7; 7 positions agree with TRBD2. Trimming cost V 5 bases and J 4 bases; bases outside gene matches: 11. The CDR3 extends over 15 amino acids. From germline, CDR1 is PRHDT and CDR2 FYEKMQ (reference sequence). CDR3 nucleotide sequence: TGTGCCAGCAGCCCCCCCGGCCCGGGGGGATACGAGCAGTACTTC. Translated: CASSPPGPGGYEQYF.

This clonotype was observed a handful of times. The rearrangement links TRBV7-2 to TRBJ1-2; 7 bases line up with TRBD1. This CDR3 is 15 amino acids long. V shed 7 bases and J 3 bases; nucleotides not matched to a gene: 11. CDR1 and CDR2 from the germline V gene are SGHTA and FQGNSA. The CDR3 spells CASNPMGRGDYGYTF. CDR3 in DNA: TGTGCCAGCAACCCAATGGGCAGGGGGGACTATGGCTACACCTTC. Looking up the rest from reference TRBV7-2 and TRBJ1-2 gives the full variable domain: GAGVSQSPSNKVTEKGKDVELRCDPISGHTALYWYRQSLGQGLEFLIYFQGNSAPDKSGLPSDRFSAERTGGSVSTLTIQRTQQEDSAVYLCASNPMGRGDYGYTFGSGTRLTVV.

This clonotype was picked up many times. This chain uses TRBV24-1 with TRBJ2-7; 7 bases are a match to TRBD1. V dropped 4 bases and J dropped 3; count of bases not matched to a gene: 14. CDR1 and CDR2 (germline): KGHDR, SFDVKD. This CDR3 region has 17 residues. The chain's CDR3 is CATSDSSPRQGFYEQYF. The DNA of the CDR3 is TGTGCCACCAGTGACTCCAGTCCGAGACAGGGTTTCTACGAGCAGTACTTC.

Ten or more counts support this clonotype. The rearrangement uses TRBV20-1 and TRBJ2-1, with D possibly TRBD1 on 6 matching bases. Looked up from germline, CDR1 is DFQATT and CDR2 is SNEGSKA (reference sequence). The ends were cut back, 0 bases at V and 2 bases at J, with 14 bases in the middle. The CDR3 is made up of 16 amino acids. The CDR3 here is CSARDRGHRTYNEQFF. The DNA for the CDR3 is TGCAGTGCTAGAGATAGGGGACACAGGACCTACAATGAGCAGTTCTTC.